A selection of T cell receptor beta chains follows, all from one sample in a study of blood T cell repertoires in COVID-19. Libraries were prepared by immunoSEQ multiplex PCR; TCRdb keeps only in-frame clonotypes and omits some of them. The table has over 100,000 clones, around 85% seen once. Sequenced material: peripheral blood. These receptors all stem from an elderly woman with active or convalescent COVID-19. Each CDR3 is given with its conserved first and last residue. Fields, in order: CDR3 DNA, CDR3 protein, clone size, J gene, V gene, D gene. A D gene is named only where the DNA matches it firmly. Rows may omit the clone size; those that give it use once, few, many or a size class.

cdr3_nt: TGTGCCAGCAGCTTGGCGGGGGAAGTAGATACGCAGTATTTT
cdr3_aa: CASSLAGEVDTQYF
clone_size: NA
j_call: TRBJ2-3
v_call: TRBV5-4
d_call: NA

cdr3_nt: TGTGCCAGCAGTCCAACTCGGGGTCGAACTGAAGCTTTCTTT
cdr3_aa: CASSPTRGRTEAFF
clone_size: NA
j_call: TRBJ1-1
v_call: TRBV6-5
d_call: NA

cdr3_nt: TGTGCCATCTATGGGGGCGGTTCCTACGAGCAGTACTTC
cdr3_aa: CAIYGGGSYEQYF
clone_size: NA
j_call: TRBJ2-7
v_call: TRBV28
d_call: NA

cdr3_nt: TGTGCCAGCAGCGTAGCGGGAGGGCCGTACAATGAGCAGTTCTTC
cdr3_aa: CASSVAGGPYNEQFF
clone_size: NA
j_call: TRBJ2-1
v_call: TRBV7-3
d_call: TRBD2

cdr3_nt: TGTGCCAGCAGTTTGAAGGGCAGCGGCGAAAAACTGTTTTTT
cdr3_aa: CASSLKGSGEKLFF
clone_size: NA
j_call: TRBJ1-4
v_call: TRBV28
d_call: NA

cdr3_nt: TGTGCCAGCAGTTACGGACACGGACGGGTAAAACCGTTCTTC
cdr3_aa: CASSYGHGRVKPFF
clone_size: NA
j_call: TRBJ2-1
v_call: TRBV6-5
d_call: NA

cdr3_nt: TGTGCCAGCAGCTTAGCCCCCCAGGGGATGTCTTACACCTTC
cdr3_aa: CASSLAPQGMSYTF
clone_size: NA
j_call: TRBJ1-2
v_call: TRBV11-2
d_call: NA

cdr3_nt: TGCAGCGTTGTATCGGGGGCCGGGGAGCTGTTTTTT
cdr3_aa: CSVVSGAGELFF
clone_size: NA
j_call: TRBJ2-2
v_call: TRBV29-1
d_call: NA

cdr3_nt: TGTGCCAGCGCGTCTTACAATGAGCAGTTCTTC
cdr3_aa: CASASYNEQFF
clone_size: NA
j_call: TRBJ2-1
v_call: TRBV7-3
d_call: NA

cdr3_nt: TGTGCCAGCAACCCTACTCCGAGGACAGGGGGGGGCTACACCTTC
cdr3_aa: CASNPTPRTGGGYTF
clone_size: NA
j_call: TRBJ1-2
v_call: TRBV6-5
d_call: TRBD1

cdr3_nt: TGCAGCGTTGTGGCAGGGGGCTGGATCTCCTACAATGAGCAGTTCTTC
cdr3_aa: CSVVAGGWISYNEQFF
clone_size: NA
j_call: TRBJ2-1
v_call: TRBV29-1
d_call: TRBD1

cdr3_nt: TGTGCCAGCAGCCTAGGACTAGCGGGGATGCAAGAGACCCAGTACTTC
cdr3_aa: CASSLGLAGMQETQYF
clone_size: NA
j_call: TRBJ2-5
v_call: TRBV11-3
d_call: TRBD2

cdr3_nt: TGTGCCAGCAGCGTAGCGATAGCGGGAGTAAGTAATGAGCAGTTCTTC
cdr3_aa: CASSVAIAGVSNEQFF
clone_size: NA
j_call: TRBJ2-1
v_call: TRBV9
d_call: TRBD2

cdr3_nt: TGTGCCTGGAGAGAGCGGTCCAGCAATCAGCCCCAGCATTTT
cdr3_aa: CAWRERSSNQPQHF
clone_size: NA
j_call: TRBJ1-5
v_call: TRBV30
d_call: NA

cdr3_nt: TGTGCCAGCAGCTACGAGCAGGCATCACCCCTCCACTTT
cdr3_aa: CASSYEQASPLHF
clone_size: NA
j_call: TRBJ1-6
v_call: TRBV7-2
d_call: NA

cdr3_nt: TGTGCCAGCAGCCCGGGACTAGCGGGAGGGCGGGGCACAGATACGCAGTATTTT
cdr3_aa: CASSPGLAGGRGTDTQYF
clone_size: NA
j_call: TRBJ2-3
v_call: TRBV5-4
d_call: TRBD2

cdr3_nt: TGTGCCAGCAGTGAAGGGGGCAGCCGGGGGACCCAGCATTTT
cdr3_aa: CASSEGGSRGTQHF
clone_size: NA
j_call: TRBJ1-5
v_call: TRBV2
d_call: NA

cdr3_nt: TGTGCCTCCTCGGTTGGGGCCCGATTGGATTACGAGCAGTACTTC
cdr3_aa: CASSVGARLDYEQYF
clone_size: NA
j_call: TRBJ2-7
v_call: TRBV10-3
d_call: NA

cdr3_nt: TGTGCCAGCAGCCCGGGACTAGCGGGTCCCTCCTACGAGCAGTACTTC
cdr3_aa: CASSPGLAGPSYEQYF
clone_size: few
j_call: TRBJ2-7
v_call: TRBV5-4
d_call: TRBD2

cdr3_nt: TGTGCCAGCAGGGACAGGGGCGGCTATAATTCACCCCTCCACTTT
cdr3_aa: CASRDRGGYNSPLHF
clone_size: NA
j_call: TRBJ1-6
v_call: TRBV28
d_call: TRBD1

cdr3_nt: TGTGCCAGCGGTCGCGTGAACACTGAAGCTTTCTTT
cdr3_aa: CASGRVNTEAFF
clone_size: once
j_call: TRBJ1-1
v_call: TRBV28
d_call: NA

cdr3_nt: TGTGCCAGCAGTTTAGAAAAGAAAGTTGGTTACAGGAAGGGCTACACCTTC
cdr3_aa: CASSLEKKVGYRKGYTF
clone_size: NA
j_call: TRBJ1-2
v_call: TRBV28
d_call: NA

cdr3_nt: TGTGCCAGCACCCGGGACAGGGATTCACCCCTCCACTTT
cdr3_aa: CASTRDRDSPLHF
clone_size: NA
j_call: TRBJ1-6
v_call: TRBV27
d_call: TRBD1

cdr3_nt: TGTGCCAGCAGTTACTCGAGGAATCAGCCCCAGCATTTT
cdr3_aa: CASSYSRNQPQHF
clone_size: NA
j_call: TRBJ1-5
v_call: TRBV6-5
d_call: NA

cdr3_nt: TGTGCCAGCAGTTTTTCCCGGGGGCAGCCCCAGCATTTT
cdr3_aa: CASSFSRGQPQHF
clone_size: NA
j_call: TRBJ1-5
v_call: TRBV12-3/TRBV12-4
d_call: NA

cdr3_nt: TGTGCCAGCAGTTACTCGAATAGTCTGGCGGGGACCCAGTACTTC
cdr3_aa: CASSYSNSLAGTQYF
clone_size: many
j_call: TRBJ2-5
v_call: TRBV6-5
d_call: NA

cdr3_nt: TGTGCCAGCCGCGGGTCGTATGAAGCTTTCTTT
cdr3_aa: CASRGSYEAFF
clone_size: NA
j_call: TRBJ1-1
v_call: TRBV6-4
d_call: NA

cdr3_nt: TGTGCCAGCAGTGCAACCGGGACAGGGGCACCAAGTGAGCAGTACTTC
cdr3_aa: CASSATGTGAPSEQYF
clone_size: NA
j_call: TRBJ2-7
v_call: TRBV2
d_call: TRBD1

cdr3_nt: TGTGCCAGTAGGCTCAGGCGGGGAGCTGACACCATATATTTT
cdr3_aa: CASRLRRGADTIYF
clone_size: few
j_call: TRBJ1-3
v_call: TRBV19
d_call: NA

cdr3_nt: TGTGCCAGCAGCTTAGTCAGGGGGCAGGGCTACACCTTC
cdr3_aa: CASSLVRGQGYTF
clone_size: NA
j_call: TRBJ1-2
v_call: TRBV13
d_call: TRBD1